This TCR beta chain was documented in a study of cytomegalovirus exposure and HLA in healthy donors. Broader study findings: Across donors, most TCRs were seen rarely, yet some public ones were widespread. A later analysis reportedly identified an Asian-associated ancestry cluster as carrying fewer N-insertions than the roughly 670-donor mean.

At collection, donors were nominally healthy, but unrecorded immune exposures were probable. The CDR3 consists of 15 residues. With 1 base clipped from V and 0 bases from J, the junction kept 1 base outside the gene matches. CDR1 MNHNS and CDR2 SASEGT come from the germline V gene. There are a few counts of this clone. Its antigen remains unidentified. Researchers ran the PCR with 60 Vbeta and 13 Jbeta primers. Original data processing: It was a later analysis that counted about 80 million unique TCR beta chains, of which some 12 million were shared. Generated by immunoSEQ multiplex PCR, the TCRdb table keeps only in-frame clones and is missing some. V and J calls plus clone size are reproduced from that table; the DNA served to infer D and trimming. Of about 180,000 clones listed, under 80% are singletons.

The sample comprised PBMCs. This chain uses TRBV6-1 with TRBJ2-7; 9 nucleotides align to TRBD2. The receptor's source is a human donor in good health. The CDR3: CASSEVAGASYEQYF. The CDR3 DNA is TGTGCCAGCAGTGAAGTAGCGGGGGCCTCCTACGAGCAGTACTTC.